A selection of T cell receptor beta chains follows, all from one sample in a study of cytomegalovirus exposure and HLA in healthy donors. TCRdb's copy holds only in-frame clones and misses some; the assay was immunoSEQ multiplex PCR. Altogether 120,000 or so clones are present, approximately 80% being singletons, with the ten largest covering approximately 10%. The source material was PBMCs. These receptor sequences come from a man aged 30 to 45 in good health and CMV-seropositive. Each CDR3 is given with its conserved first and last residue. D genes are given only for firm matches. Expanded clones get a size class; other rows say once, few or many, or leave the size out.

CDR3aa: CASSLDKPYEQYF; CDR3nt: TGCGCCAGCAGCCTTGACAAGCCCTACGAGCAGTACTTC; d_gene: -; abundance: -; j_gene: TRBJ2-7; v_gene: TRBV4-1
CDR3aa: CASSAQGAYYNSPLHF; CDR3nt: TGTGCCAGCAGCGCACAGGGGGCTTACTATAATTCACCCCTCCACTTT; d_gene: TRBD1; abundance: once; j_gene: TRBJ1-6; v_gene: TRBV9
CDR3aa: CASSGTGKETQYF; CDR3nt: TGTGCCAGCAGTGGGACAGGGAAGGAGACCCAGTACTTC; d_gene: TRBD1; abundance: -; j_gene: TRBJ2-5; v_gene: TRBV6-1
CDR3aa: CASSERGQGGGYTF; CDR3nt: TGTGCCAGCAGTGAAAGAGGGCAGGGGGGTGGCTACACCTTC; d_gene: TRBD1; abundance: -; j_gene: TRBJ1-2; v_gene: TRBV6-5
CDR3aa: CAISESRGPNTEAFF; CDR3nt: TGTGCCATCAGTGAGTCCAGGGGGCCGAACACTGAAGCTTTCTTT; d_gene: TRBD1; abundance: -; j_gene: TRBJ1-1; v_gene: TRBV10-3
CDR3aa: CASSEAGTEYEQYF; CDR3nt: TGTGCCAGCAGTGAGGCCGGGACAGAGTACGAGCAGTACTTC; d_gene: TRBD1; abundance: -; j_gene: TRBJ2-7; v_gene: TRBV6-5
CDR3aa: CASSLEGVDTGELFF; CDR3nt: TGCGCCAGCAGCTTGGAGGGAGTAGACACCGGGGAGCTGTTTTTT; d_gene: -; abundance: -; j_gene: TRBJ2-2; v_gene: TRBV5-1
CDR3aa: CASSVGQGQTYGYTF; CDR3nt: TGTGCCAGCAGCGTAGGACAGGGACAGACCTATGGCTACACCTTC; d_gene: TRBD1; abundance: -; j_gene: TRBJ1-2; v_gene: TRBV9
CDR3aa: CASSLEKDRVNGELFF; CDR3nt: TGTGCCAGCAGCTTAGAAAAGGACAGGGTGAACGGGGAGCTGTTTTTT; d_gene: TRBD1; abundance: -; j_gene: TRBJ2-2; v_gene: TRBV11-2
CDR3aa: CASSFITSRDTEAFF; CDR3nt: TGCGCCAGCAGCTTCATCACCTCGAGGGACACTGAAGCTTTCTTT; d_gene: -; abundance: few; j_gene: TRBJ1-1; v_gene: TRBV5-1
CDR3aa: CASSLFVAELYGYTF; CDR3nt: TGTGCCAGCAGCTTATTCGTCGCTGAACTATATGGCTACACCTTC; d_gene: -; abundance: once; j_gene: TRBJ1-2; v_gene: TRBV13
CDR3aa: CASSSGGNGYTF; CDR3nt: TGTGCCAGCAGCTCAGGAGGAAATGGCTACACCTTC; d_gene: -; abundance: -; j_gene: TRBJ1-2; v_gene: TRBV7-8
CDR3aa: CASSWTVNTEAFF; CDR3nt: TGTGCCAGCAGCTGGACAGTTAACACTGAAGCTTTCTTT; d_gene: -; abundance: -; j_gene: TRBJ1-1; v_gene: TRBV7-3
CDR3aa: CASKNRAGALEQFF; CDR3nt: TGTGCCAGCAAGAACAGAGCAGGGGCCCTTGAGCAGTTCTTC; d_gene: -; abundance: -; j_gene: TRBJ2-1; v_gene: TRBV6-1
CDR3aa: CASSPPNAGGPRDTQYF; CDR3nt: TGTGCCAGCAGTCCGCCGAATGCGGGGGGGCCGAGAGATACGCAGTATTTT; d_gene: TRBD2; abundance: -; j_gene: TRBJ2-3; v_gene: TRBV27
CDR3aa: CASSQIDRDQPQHF; CDR3nt: TGTGCCAGTAGTCAAATCGACAGAGATCAGCCCCAGCATTTT; d_gene: -; abundance: -; j_gene: TRBJ1-5; v_gene: TRBV19
CDR3aa: CASSRAGGSYNEQFF; CDR3nt: TGCGCCAGCAGCCGGGCGGGGGGGTCCTACAATGAGCAGTTCTTC; d_gene: TRBD2; abundance: few; j_gene: TRBJ2-1; v_gene: TRBV5-1
CDR3aa: CASSPSRAGDTEAFF; CDR3nt: TGTGCCAGCTCACCATCTCGGGCGGGGGACACTGAAGCTTTCTTT; d_gene: -; abundance: -; j_gene: TRBJ1-1; v_gene: TRBV18
CDR3aa: CASSPADNSNQPQHF; CDR3nt: TGCGCCAGCAGCCCGGCGGACAATAGCAATCAGCCCCAGCATTTT; d_gene: -; abundance: -; j_gene: TRBJ1-5; v_gene: TRBV4-1
CDR3aa: CASSVEYGGELFF; CDR3nt: TGTGCCAGCAGTGTAGAGTATGGCGGGGAGCTGTTTTTT; d_gene: -; abundance: -; j_gene: TRBJ2-2; v_gene: TRBV7-8
CDR3aa: CASIPPEGPSEKLFF; CDR3nt: TGTGCCAGTATCCCCCCGGAGGGACCTAGTGAAAAACTGTTTTTT; d_gene: -; abundance: few; j_gene: TRBJ1-4; v_gene: TRBV19
CDR3aa: CASTGFDYGYTF; CDR3nt: TGTGCCAGCACAGGGTTTGACTATGGCTACACCTTC; d_gene: -; abundance: -; j_gene: TRBJ1-2; v_gene: TRBV25-1
CDR3aa: CASRTGNGNTIYF; CDR3nt: TGTGCCAGCAGGACAGGGAATGGAAACACCATATATTTT; d_gene: TRBD1; abundance: -; j_gene: TRBJ1-3; v_gene: TRBV6-5
CDR3aa: CASSYSWNRPAGYTF; CDR3nt: TGTGCCAGCAGTTACTCGTGGAACAGGCCAGCTGGCTACACCTTC; d_gene: -; abundance: -; j_gene: TRBJ1-2; v_gene: TRBV6-5
CDR3aa: CASSQDGQGFYGYTF; CDR3nt: TGTGCCAGCAGCCAAGATGGGCAGGGCTTCTATGGCTACACCTTC; d_gene: -; abundance: -; j_gene: TRBJ1-2; v_gene: TRBV4-2
CDR3aa: CASIRGVGETQYF; CDR3nt: TGTGCCAGCATACGGGGAGTGGGGGAGACCCAGTACTTC; d_gene: -; abundance: -; j_gene: TRBJ2-5; v_gene: TRBV2
CDR3aa: CASSRLAGRNTQYF; CDR3nt: TGCGCCAGCAGCAGACTAGCGGGAAGGAATACGCAGTATTTT; d_gene: TRBD2; abundance: -; j_gene: TRBJ2-3; v_gene: TRBV10-1
CDR3aa: CASSPGQTYEQYF; CDR3nt: TGTGCCAGCTCACCGGGGCAGACCTACGAGCAGTACTTC; d_gene: -; abundance: -; j_gene: TRBJ2-7; v_gene: TRBV18
CDR3aa: CASRGQGGFEKLFF; CDR3nt: TGTGCCAGCAGAGGACAGGGGGGATTTGAAAAACTGTTTTTT; d_gene: TRBD1; abundance: -; j_gene: TRBJ1-4; v_gene: TRBV9
CDR3aa: CASSPDRGGNEQYF; CDR3nt: TGCGCCAGCAGCCCGGACAGGGGTGGTAACGAGCAGTACTTC; d_gene: TRBD1; abundance: -; j_gene: TRBJ2-7; v_gene: TRBV5-1
CDR3aa: CAWSVGTSRDTQYF; CDR3nt: TGTGCCTGGAGTGTTGGGACTAGTCGGGATACGCAGTATTTT; d_gene: TRBD2; abundance: -; j_gene: TRBJ2-3; v_gene: TRBV30
CDR3aa: CASSALGTGKNTGELFF; CDR3nt: TGTGCCAGTAGTGCCCTAGGGACAGGGAAGAACACCGGGGAGCTGTTTTTT; d_gene: TRBD1; abundance: -; j_gene: TRBJ2-2; v_gene: TRBV19
CDR3aa: CASSLAPVVRETQYF; CDR3nt: TGTGCCAGCAGCTTAGCGCCAGTGGTCCGAGAGACCCAGTACTTC; d_gene: -; abundance: -; j_gene: TRBJ2-5; v_gene: TRBV7-2
CDR3aa: CAWSPTSNEQFF; CDR3nt: TGTGCCTGGAGTCCCACTAGCAATGAGCAGTTCTTC; d_gene: -; abundance: -; j_gene: TRBJ2-1; v_gene: TRBV30
CDR3aa: CASSVTLNEQYF; CDR3nt: TGTGCCAGCAGTGTAACATTGAACGAGCAGTACTTC; d_gene: -; abundance: -; j_gene: TRBJ2-7; v_gene: TRBV25-1
CDR3aa: CASSYERGLSYGYTF; CDR3nt: TGTGCCAGCAGTTACGAAAGGGGACTCTCCTATGGCTACACCTTC; d_gene: -; abundance: few; j_gene: TRBJ1-2; v_gene: TRBV6-6
CDR3aa: CASPYNRTDSNQPQHF; CDR3nt: TGTGCCAGTCCCTATAACAGGACAGATAGCAATCAGCCCCAGCATTTT; d_gene: -; abundance: few; j_gene: TRBJ1-5; v_gene: TRBV6-4
CDR3aa: CASSKERTGVHGYTF; CDR3nt: TGTGCCAGCAGCAAAGAGAGGACAGGGGTTCATGGCTACACCTTC; d_gene: -; abundance: -; j_gene: TRBJ1-2; v_gene: TRBV21-1
CDR3aa: CASSPGQNSNQPQHF; CDR3nt: TGTGCCAGCAGCCCCGGACAGAATAGCAATCAGCCCCAGCATTTT; d_gene: -; abundance: -; j_gene: TRBJ1-5; v_gene: TRBV7-9
CDR3aa: CASSPGGLGWREQYF; CDR3nt: TGCGCCAGCAGCCCAGGCGGACTAGGATGGCGCGAGCAGTACTTC; d_gene: TRBD2; abundance: -; j_gene: TRBJ2-7; v_gene: TRBV4-1
CDR3aa: CASSPRLAGGRQYF; CDR3nt: TGTGCCAGCAGCCCCCGACTAGCGGGGGGCCGGCAGTACTTC; d_gene: TRBD2; abundance: -; j_gene: TRBJ2-7; v_gene: TRBV6-5